This paragraph covers one T cell receptor beta chain sequence. This CDR3 region has 14 residues. V was clipped by 0 bases and J by 4 bases, with 7 bases between them. Germline loops: CDR1 SGHRS, CDR2 YFSETQ. These data come from a study of blood T cell repertoires in COVID-19. This table comes from immunoSEQ multiplex PCR, and its TCRdb copy is limited to in-frame clones, with some not included. The sample has over 200,000 clones, approximately 88% seen once. The TCR sequence derives from a woman aged 25 to 45 who had been exposed to COVID-19. Sequencing used PBMCs or T cells enriched from blood (not recorded which). The V call is TRBV5-1, the J call TRBJ1-4, with D unresolved. This CDR3 reads CASSLGQVNEKLFF. The CDR3 region has the DNA TGCGCCAGCAGCTTGGGGCAGGTTAATGAAAAACTGTTTTTT.